This entry features one T cell receptor beta chain sequence. As yet, its antigen is unknown. The entry originates in a study of T cell responses to AZD1222 COVID-19 vaccine. Only in-frame clones appear in the TCRdb table, and some are missing; sequencing was by immunoSEQ multiplex PCR. Here the sample spans about 140,000 clones, approximately 90% being singletons. Trimming took off 0 bases at V and 0 bases at J, with 7 bases between the two ends. This CDR3 contains 15 residues. Germline loops: CDR1 LGHNA, CDR2 YSLEER. Findings and caveats of the study: Across spike, vaccine-associated CD4 TCRs were found, dominant at 160-218 and 743-854. Receipt of two AZD1222 doses was followed by a rise in Spike-specific TCR breadth and depth. Clonal diversity was possibly underestimated, and the donors were mostly white British, with more females.

The chain combines TRBV4-3 with TRBJ2-3, with D perhaps matching TRBD2 (5 bases). The clonotype comes from an adult in good health. Sequenced here: peripheral blood, sampled on day 0 of AZD1222 vaccination. This chain's CDR3 is CASSQDRRSTDTQYF. The CDR3 nucleotides read TGCGCCAGCAGCCAAGACAGGAGGAGCACAGATACGCAGTATTTT.